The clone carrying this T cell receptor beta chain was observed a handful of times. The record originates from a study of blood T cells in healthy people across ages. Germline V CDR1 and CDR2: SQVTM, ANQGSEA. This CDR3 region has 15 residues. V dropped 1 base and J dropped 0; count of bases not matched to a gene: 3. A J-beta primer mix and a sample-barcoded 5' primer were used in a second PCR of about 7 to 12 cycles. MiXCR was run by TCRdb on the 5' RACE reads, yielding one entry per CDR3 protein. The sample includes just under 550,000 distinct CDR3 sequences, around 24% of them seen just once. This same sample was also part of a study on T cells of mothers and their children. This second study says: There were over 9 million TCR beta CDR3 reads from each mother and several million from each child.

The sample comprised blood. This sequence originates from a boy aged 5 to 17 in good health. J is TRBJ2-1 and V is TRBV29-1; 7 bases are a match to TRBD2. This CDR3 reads CSVEGSGTSYNEQFF. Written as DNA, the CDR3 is TGCAGCGTTGAAGGGAGCGGGACCTCCTACAATGAGCAGTTCTTC.